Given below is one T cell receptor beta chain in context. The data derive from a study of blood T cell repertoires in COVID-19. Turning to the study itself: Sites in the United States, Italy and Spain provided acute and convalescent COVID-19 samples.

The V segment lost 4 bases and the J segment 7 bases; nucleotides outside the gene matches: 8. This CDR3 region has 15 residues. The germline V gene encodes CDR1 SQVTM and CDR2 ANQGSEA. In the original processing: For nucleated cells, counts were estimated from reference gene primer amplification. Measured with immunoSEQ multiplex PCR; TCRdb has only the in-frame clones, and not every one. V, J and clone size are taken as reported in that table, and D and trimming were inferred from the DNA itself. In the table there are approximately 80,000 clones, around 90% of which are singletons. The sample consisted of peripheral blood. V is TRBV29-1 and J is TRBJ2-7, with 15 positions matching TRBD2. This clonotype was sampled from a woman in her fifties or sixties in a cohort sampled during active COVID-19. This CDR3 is CSVARTSGRAGEQYF. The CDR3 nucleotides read TGCAGCGTTGCTCGGACTAGCGGGAGGGCCGGGGAGCAGTACTTC.